The present T cell receptor beta chain was sequenced within a study of response to subunit inactivated influenza vaccine. The study, taken as a whole, reports: Only a handful of new T cells, the authors suggested, are recruited with each seasonal influenza vaccination.

Via MiXCR, TCRdb re-called the RT-PCR reads, giving one row per CDR3 protein. Here the sample spans about 700,000 distinct CDR3 sequences, around 14% being singletons. In the case of this clonotype: Its cognate antigen is unknown. One base away lies a much larger clone, so this may be a sequencing read error.

Trimming removed 0 bases at V and 4 bases at J, with 6 bases between. Germline V CDR1 and CDR2: LNHNV, YYDKDF (reference sequence). The CDR3 covers 13 residues. This sequence was found in a man in his forties or fifties who received an inactivated influenza vaccine. This chain links TRBV15 with TRBJ1-2, with D unclear. The specimen was PBMCs from blood, collected roughly 2 weeks before vaccination. The DNA of the CDR3 is TGTGCCACCAGCAGAGATCCCAGCTATGGCTACACCTTC. Protein sequence: CATSRDPSYGYTF.